These 18 T cell receptor beta chains were sequenced from one sample in a study of identical twins. TCRdb independently ran MiXCR on the 5' RACE reads; one entry per CDR3 protein. The repertoire holds about 530,000 distinct CDR3 sequences, 12% to 15% seen once, with roughly 0.4% in the top ten. These data were also filed under a second study, of yellow fever vaccine responses in identical twins.

What was sequenced was CD4+ T cells sorted from blood. The source is a young woman in good health.

This clonotype was picked up a small number of times. The chain uses TRBV6-1 and TRBJ2-5, with D perhaps matching TRBD1 (7 bases). The V end was cut by 5 bases, the J end by 4 bases, with 14 bases between. This CDR3 has 14 residues. Germline V gene data show CDR1 as MNHNS and CDR2 as SASEGT. The CDR3 nucleotides are TGTGCCAGCAGTAACCGACAGGGAGGAGAGACCCAGTACTTC. This codes for CASSNRQGGETQYF.

This clonotype was found many times. The rearrangement links TRBV25-1 to TRBJ2-1, with 10 nucleotides matching TRBD2. CDR1 MGHDK and CDR2 SYGVNS come from the germline V gene. The V segment lost 5 bases and the J segment 7 bases; nucleotides outside the gene matches: 11. The CDR3 has 16 amino acids. The CDR3 sequence: CASSKHSSGSWNEQFF. The DNA for the CDR3 is TGTGCCAGCAGTAAACACTCTAGCGGGAGCTGGAATGAGCAGTTCTTC.

V gene TRBV15 combines with J gene TRBJ1-5, with TRBD1 as a possible D gene (6 bases). The CDR3 consists of 18 residues. Germline assignment: CDR1 LNHNV and CDR2 YYDKDF (reference sequence). V lost 5 bases to trimming and J lost 2 bases, with 22 bases between them. The CDR3 spells CATSRQWVQGLGNQPQHF. The CDR3 DNA reads as TGTGCCACCAGCCGTCAATGGGTACAGGGATTGGGCAATCAGCCCCAGCATTTT.

The chain employs TRBV20-1 and TRBJ2-3; D possibly corresponds to TRBD2 (5 bases). V shed 3 bases and J shed 1 base, with 11 bases lying between them. CDR3 length equals 14 residues. The germline V gene has CDR1 DFQATT and CDR2 SNEGSKA (reference sequence). In nucleotides, the CDR3 is TGCAGTGCTAGTGGACTCCCGGGCACAGATACGCAGTATTTT. Translation gives CSASGLPGTDTQYF.

The chain joins TRBV10-1 to TRBJ2-3; D assignment may be TRBD1 or TRBD2 (5 bases each). Germline assignment: CDR1 WNHNN and CDR2 SYGVQD (reference sequence). The CDR3 runs to 14 residues. V lost 1 base and J lost 0, with 5 bases in between. The CDR3 is CASSEWGSTDTQYF. CDR3 sequence (DNA): TGCGCCAGCAGTGAGTGGGGGAGCACAGATACGCAGTATTTT.

This clonotype showed up just a few times. The rearrangement links TRBV20-1 to TRBJ2-3, with TRBD2 matching over 8 bases. After removal of 3 bases from V and 6 bases from J, the junction contained 5 bases not matched to a gene. CDR3 length: 13 residues. Germline CDR1 and CDR2: DFQATT and SNEGSKA (reference sequence). CDR3 in DNA: TGCAGTGCTAGCCGGGAGGGGAGGGATACGCAGTATTTT. It encodes CSASREGRDTQYF.

This clonotype was observed a few times. The chain recombines TRBV29-1 with TRBJ2-1; TRBD1 matches at 10 bases. Trimming at V came to 3 bases and at J to 6 bases, leaving 11 bases not matched to a gene. Looked up from germline, CDR1 is SQVTM and CDR2 is ANQGSEA. The CDR3 has 16 amino acids. CDR3 amino acids: CSVDATPGQGSNEQFF. In nucleotides, the CDR3 is TGCAGCGTTGATGCCACACCGGGACAGGGGTCCAATGAGCAGTTCTTC.

About this clonotype itself: At one end the junction does not follow the germline gene, possibly because of a read error. The chain recombines TRBV6-1 with TRBJ2-1, with 16 bases fitting TRBD2. Germline values: CDR1 MNHNS, CDR2 SASEGT. The CDR3 extends over 15 amino acids. The CDR3 region has the DNA TGTGCCAGCAGCCCTCCGGGACTAGCGGGGGGGCGAGAGATCTTC. It encodes CASSPPGLAGGREIF.

This chain links TRBV27 with TRBJ2-3; D is ambiguous. The CDR3 runs 12 residues. CDR1 is MNHEY, CDR2 SMNVEV, per germline (reference sequence). V was trimmed by 6 bases and J by 8 bases, leaving 12 bases between them. CDR3 sequence: CASSPVLGTQYF. The CDR3 nucleotides are TGTGCCAGCAGCCCAGTGTTAGGTACGCAGTATTTT.

The CDR3 DNA sequence: TGTGCCTCTACTGATCACCCCGGGGAGCTGTTTTTT. This encodes CASTDHPGELFF. V gene TRBV6-6 combines with J gene TRBJ2-2; D is unresolved. The CDR3 totals 12 residues. The V end was cut by 11 bases, the J end by 6 bases, with 13 bases between. In germline, CDR1 is MNHNY, CDR2 SVGAGI (reference sequence).

This clonotype was found a few times. This chain links TRBV29-1 with TRBJ1-1; no clear D gene. This CDR3 is built from 12 residues. CDR1 and CDR2 (germline): SQVTM, ANQGSEA. V lost 4 bases and J 1 base, leaving 7 bases between the germline ends. CDR3: CSVAHTNTEAFF. In DNA, the CDR3 is TGCAGCGTTGCCCACACGAACACTGAAGCTTTCTTT.

A few counts support this clonotype. V gene TRBV4-2 combines with J gene TRBJ2-5; TRBD1 is a possible D gene (7 bases). The germline V and J ends were trimmed by 4 bases and 2 bases, with 14 bases remaining between them. Germline V gives CDR1 LGHNA, CDR2 YNFKEQ. The CDR3 has 15 residues. The CDR3 loop reads CASSPGGQQQETQYF. In nucleotides, the CDR3 is TGTGCCAGCAGCCCCGGGGGACAGCAACAAGAGACCCAGTACTTC.

In its sample, this clonotype was seen many times. The J gene is TRBJ2-2, the V gene TRBV5-1, with TRBD1 matching 7 bases. Germline CDR1 and CDR2: SGHRS and YFSETQ. V was pared by 4 bases and J by 6 bases, with 3 bases of the junction left unmatched. The CDR3 contains 13 residues. Here the CDR3 reads CASSPGQAGELFF. The CDR3 DNA reads TGCGCCAGCAGCCCAGGACAGGCCGGGGAGCTGTTTTTT.

This chain joins TRBV9 and TRBJ2-7; the D is unclear. The V gene's germline CDR1 is SGDLS and CDR2 YYNGEE. Trimming cost V 0 bases and J 3 bases, with 19 bases left between them. The CDR3 runs to 17 residues. The DNA of the CDR3 is TGTGCCAGCAGCGTAGATCTTAAAGGGATTTTTCTCTACGAGCAGTACGTC. Encoded protein: CASSVDLKGIFLYEQYV.

This clonotype was observed at least ten times. The genes are TRBV27 and TRBJ2-5; 8 bases match TRBD2. The V gene's germline CDR1 is MNHEY and CDR2 SMNVEV (reference sequence). Losses at the gene ends were 10 bases for V and 5 bases for J; bases not matched to a gene: 15. This CDR3 contains 15 residues. CDR3 region: CATTRFGGEGETQYF. CDR3 coding DNA: TGTGCCACCACCCGCTTCGGGGGGGAGGGTGAGACCCAGTACTTC.

The chain uses TRBV5-8 and TRBJ2-7; D could derive from TRBD1 or TRBD2 (6 bases each). The CDR3 covers 15 residues. The V end lost 1 base, the J end lost 0 bases, and 11 bases lay between the germline ends. Germline CDR1 reads SGHTS; CDR2 reads YDEGEE. The CDR3 nucleotides read TGTGCCAGCAGCTTGTCTGGGGGGCTCTCCTACGAGCAGTACTTC. This translates into CASSLSGGLSYEQYF.

This chain links TRBV10-1 with TRBJ2-7; TRBD1 matches at 7 bases. Germline CDR1 reads WNHNN; CDR2 reads SYGVQD (reference sequence). The CDR3 spans 14 residues. Germline trimming cut 4 bases from V and 1 base from J; bases unmatched to any gene: 4. CDR3 sequence reads: CASSATQGSYEQYF. The DNA of the CDR3 is TGCGCCAGCAGTGCCACACAGGGGTCCTACGAGCAGTACTTC.

This clonotype appeared a few times. The chain recombines TRBV12-3 or TRBV12-4 with TRBJ2-7; D is perhaps TRBD2 (6 bases). The CDR3 is made up of 16 amino acids. The ends were cut back, 1 base at V and 1 base at J, with 14 bases in the middle. The CDR3 DNA reads as TGTGCCAGCAGTTTAGAGGGTAGCGGCGGGTCCTACGAGCAGTACTTC. This gives the protein CASSLEGSGGSYEQYF.